This TCR beta chain was profiled in a study of CD8+ T cells in alopecia areata. Study-level background: Oral tofacitinib, 5 to 10 mg twice daily, was given in an open-label trial. Regarding the study as a whole: Baseline CD8+ expansion's link to response remains uncertain, as there was one nonresponder. Alphabeta T cells residing in normal skin are also sequenced in scalp samples.

Regarding treatment: oral pan-JAK inhibitor, 5-10 mg twice daily. Sequencing relied on a cDNA template that was reverse transcribed from extracted RNA. Profiled with immunoSEQ multiplex PCR; TCRdb holds only in-frame clones, not every one. The sample shows 180,000 or so clones, 58% of them seen only once. A remark on this clone: Its target is not known.

CDR3 length equals 13 residues. The V gene's germline CDR1 is GTSNPN and CDR2 SVGIG (reference sequence). V gave up 7 bases and J gave up 0 bases, with 13 bases separating them. The chain has TRBV30 and TRBJ2-7; D assignment may be TRBD1 or TRBD2 (5 bases each). The material sequenced was CD4+ T cells sorted from blood, taken at approximately week 60, from a patient treated with tofacitinib. The source of this sequence is a human donor with alopecia areata. CDR3 nucleotide sequence: TGTGCCTTCGAGAGGGGTATCTCCTACGAGCAGTACTTC. As protein: CAFERGISYEQYF.